This T cell receptor (beta chain) came from a study of blood T cell repertoires in COVID-19. Overall study context: The samples span acute and convalescent COVID-19 from the United States, Italy and Spain. The cDNA or gDNA used as material had been derived from T cells, B-cell-depleted T cells, or PBMCs.

Original processing methods: Amplification of reference gene primers provided the estimated nucleated cell counts. Produced via immunoSEQ multiplex PCR; TCRdb's table is partial and in-frame only. Clone size and V and J calls were adopted from that table, with D and trimming inferred from the DNA. The sample records 70,000 to 85,000 clones, about 83% being singletons. Material for sequencing was peripheral blood. This clonotype originated in a man of 80 years or more with active or convalescent COVID-19.

The CDR3 DNA reads TGTGCCAGTAGTGCGGGACAGGGGGCAACTGAAGCTTTCTTT. Translation gives CASSAGQGATEAFF. The chain carries TRBV19 and TRBJ1-1, with 12 bases fitting TRBD1. The junction had 3 bases not matched to a gene; V was cut back by 5 bases and J by 5 bases. This CDR3 is built from 14 residues. Germline CDR1 LNHDA, CDR2 SQIVND (reference sequence).